This T cell receptor beta chain was profiled in a study of T cell responses to AZD1222 COVID-19 vaccine. The repertoire was sequenced with immunoSEQ multiplex PCR; TCRdb's copy has only in-frame clones and lacks some. Of 150,000 to 200,000 clones listed, 92% are singletons. Trimming took 4 bases from V and 4 from J, leaving 10 bases between them. The CDR3 length is 14 residues. Germline V gene sequence: CDR1 MRHNA, CDR2 SNTAGT. The clonotype originates from an adult who received the AZD1222 COVID-19 vaccine. The starting material was peripheral blood, obtained 28 days after the second AZD1222 dose. This rearrangement joins TRBV6-4 to TRBJ2-2; D is undetermined. The CDR3 region is CASSVEKFTGELFF. The DNA for the CDR3 is TGTGCCAGCAGTGTGGAAAAATTCACCGGGGAGCTGTTTTTT.